This TCR beta chain stems from a study of cytomegalovirus exposure and HLA in healthy donors. Study-wide results and limits: Later work found most CMV-associated TCR beta chains apparently HLA-restricted.

13 Jbeta primers and 60 Vbeta primers were used for the PCR. TCRdb's table, derived via immunoSEQ multiplex PCR, lists solely in-frame clones and lacks some. This table has 200,000 to 250,000 clones, around four fifths appearing once. A remark on this clone: Its antigen is unidentified.

This CDR3 has 19 residues. This TCR derives from a woman aged 40 to 50 in good health and CMV-seronegative. Input material: PBMCs. The chain employs TRBV21-1 and TRBJ2-4; TRBD2, the table's D call, lacks a check against the DNA. TRBV21-1 is listed as a pseudogene. Here the CDR3 DNA reads TGTGCCAGCAGCATGACTAGCGGGGGGGGGAAGGAAGCCAAAAACATTCAGTACTTC. This encodes CASSMTSGGGKEAKNIQYF.